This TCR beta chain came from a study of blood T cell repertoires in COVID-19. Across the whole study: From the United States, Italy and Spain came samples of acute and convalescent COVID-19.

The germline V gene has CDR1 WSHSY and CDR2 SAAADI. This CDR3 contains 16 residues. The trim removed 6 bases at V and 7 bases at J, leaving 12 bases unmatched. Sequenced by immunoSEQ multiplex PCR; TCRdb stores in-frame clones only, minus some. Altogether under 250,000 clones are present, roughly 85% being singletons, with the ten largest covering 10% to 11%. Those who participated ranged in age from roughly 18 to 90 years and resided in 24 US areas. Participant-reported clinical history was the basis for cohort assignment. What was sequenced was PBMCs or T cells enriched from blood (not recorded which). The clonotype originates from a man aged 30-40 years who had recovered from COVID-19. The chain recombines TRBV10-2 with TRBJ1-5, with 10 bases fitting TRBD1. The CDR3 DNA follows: TGCGCCAGCAGCACCGGGACAGGGGCCGATAGACAGCCCCAGCATTTT. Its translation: CASSTGTGADRQPQHF.